This TCR beta chain is from a study of shared clonotypes between healthy human individuals. Using 200 ng DNA, tens of thousands of T cell genomes, the sorted-subset replicate PCRs were run. Measured with immunoSEQ multiplex PCR; TCRdb has only the in-frame clones, and not every one. Of over a million clones listed, more than 75% are singletons. All donors were Caucasian adults living in Nashville, Tennessee. Trimming took off 6 bases at V and 0 bases at J, with 11 bases between the two ends. CDR1 is MDHEN, CDR2 SYDVKM, per germline. The CDR3 loop spans 15 amino acids. The gene calls are TRBV28 and TRBJ2-2; TRBD1 is a possible D gene (5 bases). The receptor was isolated from a man aged 18 to 29 in good health. Some clones in this sample may be carry-over from other donors' samples. Specimen: memory CD4+ T cells from PBMCs. Subset reported: CD45RA-negative fraction. The CDR3 nucleotides are TGTGCCAGCAGGACAGTGGTCGCGAACACCGGGGAGCTGTTTTTT. Translated, it gives CASRTVVANTGELFF.